The rows below give T cell receptor beta chains drawn from one sample of a study of CD8+ T cells in alopecia areata. Measured with immunoSEQ multiplex PCR; TCRdb has only the in-frame clones, and not every one. The profile shows more than 200,000 clones, under 80% of them singletons. Sequenced material: CD4+ T cells sorted from blood, taken at week 0. Source of these receptors: a human donor with alopecia areata. Both conserved end residues are part of each CDR3. A D gene is named only where the DNA matches it firmly. Size is omitted from some rows. Given values are once, few, many or a class for expanded clones.

D	size	V	J	CDR3	DNA
TRBD1	.	TRBV5-1	TRBJ2-1	CASSTDRAPYNEQFF	TGCGCCAGCAGCACCGACAGGGCTCCCTACAATGAGCAGTTCTTC
TRBD1	.	TRBV5-1	TRBJ2-7	CASSLSTGGYEQYF	TGCGCCAGCAGCTTGTCCACAGGGGGCTACGAGCAGTACTTC
TRBD2	.	TRBV30	TRBJ2-7	CACGGSYEQYF	TGTGCTTGCGGGGGGTCCTACGAGCAGTACTTC
.	.	TRBV29-1	TRBJ2-3	CSVEAGGHPSTDTQYF	TGCAGCGTTGAAGCTGGGGGTCACCCTAGCACAGATACGCAGTATTTT
TRBD1	.	TRBV11-2	TRBJ2-7	CASSWDRSSYEQYF	TGTGCCAGCAGCTGGGACAGGAGCTCCTACGAGCAGTACTTC
.	.	TRBV9	TRBJ1-5	CASSVGGYQPQHF	TGTGCCAGCAGCGTCGGGGGGTATCAGCCCCAGCATTTT
TRBD2	.	TRBV29-1	TRBJ2-5	CSGNVLAGGETQYF	TGCAGCGGGAACGTTCTAGCGGGGGGCGAGACCCAGTACTTC
.	few	TRBV29-1	TRBJ2-1	CSVEEGLDPYYNEQFF	TGCAGCGTTGAAGAGGGGCTAGACCCCTACTACAATGAGCAGTTCTTC
TRBD1	few	TRBV4-3	TRBJ2-2	CASSQRQGWNTGELFF	TGCGCCAGCAGCCAACGACAGGGCTGGAACACCGGGGAGCTGTTTTTT
TRBD1	.	TRBV14	TRBJ2-1	CASSHWTGPYNEQFF	TGTGCCAGCAGCCACTGGACAGGGCCCTACAATGAGCAGTTCTTC
.	.	TRBV10-3	TRBJ1-1	CAISESRNTEAFF	TGTGCCATCAGTGAGTCGAGGAACACTGAAGCTTTCTTT
.	.	TRBV9	TRBJ2-5	CASSAIGGPGETQYF	TGTGCCAGCAGTGCTATAGGGGGGCCTGGGGAGACCCAGTACTTC
TRBD1	few	TRBV30	TRBJ2-4	CAWSVRVGTGTKNIQYF	TGTGCCTGGAGTGTACGGGTAGGGACAGGGACCAAAAACATTCAGTACTTC
.	once	TRBV5-1	TRBJ1-2	CASSLESGARGYTF	TGCGCCAGCAGCTTGGAATCGGGGGCGCGAGGCTACACCTTC
TRBD2	.	TRBV7-9	TRBJ2-5	CASSDGLAGQETQYF	TGTGCCAGCAGTGACGGACTAGCGGGGCAAGAGACCCAGTACTTC
.	once	TRBV7-2	TRBJ2-5	CASSQRGVETQYF	TGTGCCAGCAGCCAACGAGGGGTGGAGACCCAGTACTTC
TRBD1	.	TRBV29-1	TRBJ1-2	CSVEGGGQGANYGYTF	TGCAGCGTTGAAGGAGGGGGACAGGGGGCGAATTATGGCTACACCTTC
.	.	TRBV10-3	TRBJ1-6	CAISVSGQGNNNSPLHF	TGTGCCATCAGTGTTTCGGGGCAGGGTAACAATAATTCACCCCTCCACTTT
.	.	TRBV9	TRBJ2-3	CASSVARSTDTQYF	TGTGCCAGCAGCGTAGCTAGGAGCACAGATACGCAGTATTTT
.	.	TRBV7-9	TRBJ1-1	CASSFAATGNTEAFF	TGTGCCAGCAGCTTTGCTGCGACAGGGAACACTGAAGCTTTCTTT
.	.	TRBV29-1	TRBJ2-1	CSVDRTWNEQFF	TGCAGCGTTGACCGGACCTGGAATGAGCAGTTCTTC
.	.	TRBV28	TRBJ1-6	CASSASPGSGSPLHF	TGTGCCAGCAGCGCCTCGCCAGGGTCCGGGTCACCCCTCCACTTT